This TCR beta chain is drawn from a study of CD8+CD57+ T cells in acquired aplastic anemia. Looking at the study overall: Mean DNA quantity obtained from sorted CD4+ and CD8+ cells was 2.5 to 4 ug.

The CDR3 has 14 residues. The junction had 4 bases not matched to a gene; V was cut back by 2 bases and J by 4 bases. Germline V gene sequence: CDR1 DFQATT, CDR2 SNEGSKA (reference sequence). Turning to this clonotype: Its antigen remains unknown.

Template material for TCR beta VDJ and CDR3 profiling consisted of genomic DNA. MiXCR was run by TCRdb on the reads, yielding one entry per CDR3 protein. The table has some 280,000 distinct CDR3 sequences, 55% to 60% seen once. General observations from the study: Around 29 CD8+ CDR3 sequences were shared between patients and controls. Patients showed no significant difference from controls in CD8+ Simpson's diversity.

This TCR came from a human donor with severe aplastic anemia or a healthy control (not recorded which). V and J are TRBV20-1 and TRBJ1-4; 7 bases agree with TRBD1. Source material: sorted CD4+, CD8+, or CD8+CD57+ T cells (not recorded which) from PBMCs. The chain's CDR3 is CSARYPGGNEKLFF. The CDR3 bases are TGCAGTGCTAGATACCCAGGGGGTAATGAAAAACTGTTTTTT.